This T cell receptor (beta chain) was profiled in a study of tumor-infiltrating lymphocytes in primary liver carcinoma. TCR beta cDNA was prepared out of around 460 ng total RNA by means of a constant-region primer. Slightly modified ARM-PCR with three nested multiplex PCR rounds yielded TCR beta libraries. Use of TRBV1-TRBV30 forward primers with a C-beta reverse primer characterized the first two PCR rounds, which lasted about 10 cycles each. Each CDR3 protein is one row after TCRdb ran MiXCR on the multiplex PCR reads. This sample has 99,000 or so distinct CDR3 sequences, with around 84% found just once. From unsorted bulk tissue weighing 20-30 mg, DNA and RNA were co-extracted. Germline CDR1 is MDHEN and CDR2 is SYDVKM. V was shortened by 6 bases and J by 2 bases, with 18 bases between the two germline ends. The length of the CDR3 is 16 residues.

The sequence was obtained from a man aged 35-49 years with primary liver carcinoma and hepatitis B virus infection. The sample consisted of liver tumor tissue from sampling region 3. This sample's subset: tumor region T3, left-lateral pole. The genes are TRBV28 and TRBJ2-3; tentative D call: TRBD2 (5 bases). CDR3 region: CASRPREGLDTDTQYF. For the CDR3, the DNA is TGTGCCAGCAGGCCTCGTGAGGGCCTAGACACAGATACGCAGTATTTT. Variable domain in full (rest from reference TRBV28 and TRBJ2-3): DVKVTQSSRYLVKRTGEKVFLECVQDMDHENMFWYRQDPGLGLRLIYFSYDVKMKEKGDIPEGYSVSREKKERFSLILESASTNQTSMYLCASRPREGLDTDTQYFGPGTRLTVL.